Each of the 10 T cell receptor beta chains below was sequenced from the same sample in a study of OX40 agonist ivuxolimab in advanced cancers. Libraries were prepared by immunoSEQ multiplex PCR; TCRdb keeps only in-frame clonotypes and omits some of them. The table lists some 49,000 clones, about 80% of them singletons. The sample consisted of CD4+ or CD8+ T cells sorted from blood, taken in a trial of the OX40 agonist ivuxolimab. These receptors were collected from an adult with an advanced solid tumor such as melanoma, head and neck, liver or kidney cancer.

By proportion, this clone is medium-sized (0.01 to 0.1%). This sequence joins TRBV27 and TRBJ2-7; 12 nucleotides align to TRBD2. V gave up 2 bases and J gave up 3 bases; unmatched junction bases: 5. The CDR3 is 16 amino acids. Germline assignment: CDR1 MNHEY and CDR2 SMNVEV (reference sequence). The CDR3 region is CASSLASGREYYEQYF. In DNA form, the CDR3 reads TGTGCCAGCAGTTTAGCTAGCGGGAGGGAATACTACGAGCAGTACTTC.

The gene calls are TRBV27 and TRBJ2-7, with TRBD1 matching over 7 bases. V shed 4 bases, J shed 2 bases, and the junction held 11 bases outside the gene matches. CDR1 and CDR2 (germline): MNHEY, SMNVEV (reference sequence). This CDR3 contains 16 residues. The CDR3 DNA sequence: TGTGCCAGCAGTTACTCGGTCCGGGACAGCGCCTACGAGCAGTACTTC. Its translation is CASSYSVRDSAYEQYF.

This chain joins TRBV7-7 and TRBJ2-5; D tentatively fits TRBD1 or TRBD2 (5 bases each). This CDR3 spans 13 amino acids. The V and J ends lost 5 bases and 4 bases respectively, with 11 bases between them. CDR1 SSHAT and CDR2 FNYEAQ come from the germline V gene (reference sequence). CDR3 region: CASSPGRRETQYF. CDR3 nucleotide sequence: TGTGCCAGCAGCCCGGGGCGACGAGAGACCCAGTACTTC.

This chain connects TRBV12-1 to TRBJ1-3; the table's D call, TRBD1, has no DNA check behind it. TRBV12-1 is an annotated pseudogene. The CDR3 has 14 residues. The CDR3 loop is CASSLQLSGNTIYF. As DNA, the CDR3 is TGTGCCAGCAGCTTACAGCTCTCTGGAAACACCATATATTTT.

The CDR3 sequence: CASKEAGEQFF. The DNA of the CDR3 is TGTGCCAGCAAGGAGGCGGGTGAGCAGTTCTTC. V gene TRBV6-4 combines with J gene TRBJ2-1; D might be TRBD2 (5 bases). The CDR3 has 11 residues. V lost 7 bases and J lost 9, with 10 bases in between. Germline V lookup: CDR1 MRHNA, CDR2 SNTAGT.

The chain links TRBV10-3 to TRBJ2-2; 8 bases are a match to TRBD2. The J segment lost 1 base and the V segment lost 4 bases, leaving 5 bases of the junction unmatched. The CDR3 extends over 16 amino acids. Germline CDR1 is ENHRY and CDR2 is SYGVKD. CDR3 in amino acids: CAISVVAGMNTGELFF. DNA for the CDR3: TGTGCCATCAGTGTTGTAGCGGGAATGAACACCGGGGAGCTGTTTTTT.

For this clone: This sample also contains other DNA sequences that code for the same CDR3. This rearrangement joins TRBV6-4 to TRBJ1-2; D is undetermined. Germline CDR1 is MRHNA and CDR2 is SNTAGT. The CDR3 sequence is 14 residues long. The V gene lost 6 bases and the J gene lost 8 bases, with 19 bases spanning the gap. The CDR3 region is CASSATSLGGGYTF. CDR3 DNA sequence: TGTGCCAGCAGCGCCACGTCCCTGGGAGGGGGCTACACCTTC.

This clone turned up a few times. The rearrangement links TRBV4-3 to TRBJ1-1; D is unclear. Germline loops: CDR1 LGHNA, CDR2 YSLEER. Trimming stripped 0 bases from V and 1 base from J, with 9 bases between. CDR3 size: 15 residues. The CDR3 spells CASSQEEDSNTEAFF. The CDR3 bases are TGCGCCAGCAGCCAAGAGGAGGACTCGAACACTGAAGCTTTCTTT.

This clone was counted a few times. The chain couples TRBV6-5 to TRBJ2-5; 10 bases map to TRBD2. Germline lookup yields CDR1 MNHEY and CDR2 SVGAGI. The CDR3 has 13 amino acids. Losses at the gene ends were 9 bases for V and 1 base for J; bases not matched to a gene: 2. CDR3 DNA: TGTGCCAGTAGCGGGAGGTCCCAAGAGACCCAGTACTTC. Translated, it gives CASSGRSQETQYF.

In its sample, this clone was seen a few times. The CDR3 loop is CASSLQGLGQPQHF. The CDR3 DNA sequence: TGTGCCAGCAGCTTACAGGGACTCGGTCAGCCCCAGCATTTT. The chain employs TRBV7-2 and TRBJ1-5, with a tentative D call TRBD1 (5 bases). This CDR3 has 14 residues. V dropped 2 bases and J dropped 6 bases, with 11 bases sitting between them. Germline V gene sequence: CDR1 SGHTA, CDR2 FQGNSA.